This passage covers 8 T cell receptor beta chains from one sample sequenced in a study of blood T cells in healthy people across ages. Then a second PCR, running about 6 to 12 cycles, was carried out with a sample-barcoded 5' primer and a J-beta primer mix. Each CDR3 protein is one row after TCRdb ran MiXCR on the 5' RACE reads. Of hundreds of thousands of distinct CDR3 sequences detected, 45% to 65% appear once; the ten largest clones hold 50% to 65%. Sample: blood. Source of these receptors: a man between 60 and 70 years old in good health.

The rearrangement joins TRBV28 to TRBJ2-1; the match to TRBD2 covers 8 bases. The CDR3 spans 14 residues. V lost 6 bases, J lost 8 bases, and 9 bases stayed unmatched. Germline V gene sequence: CDR1 MDHEN, CDR2 SYDVKM. CDR3 protein: CASSPGLAGYEQFF. The DNA of the CDR3 is TGTGCCAGCAGCCCCGGACTAGCAGGATATGAGCAGTTCTTC.

This clonotype was counted a few times. This chain joins TRBV2 and TRBJ2-3, with 8 bases that match TRBD2. Trimming at V came to 4 bases and at J to 1 base, leaving 10 bases not matched to a gene. This CDR3 region has 17 residues. The germline CDR1 and CDR2 sequences are SNHLY and FYNNEI. The CDR3 is CASSVGASGGRTDTQYF. For the CDR3, the DNA is TGTGCCAGCAGTGTAGGAGCAAGCGGGGGCCGCACAGATACGCAGTATTTT.

This clonotype was counted a single time. An end of the junction does not agree with germline; a read error may underlie this. The chain employs TRBV5-3 and TRBJ2-5; D may be TRBD1 or TRBD2 (5 bases each). Being an ORF, TRBV5-3 has a function that is uncertain. The CDR3 consists of 14 residues. CDR3 nucleotide sequence: TGTGCCAGCAGCTTGAGCCGGGACCAGGGGACCCAGTACTTC. It encodes CASSLSRDQGTQYF.

The rearrangement links TRBV29-1 to TRBJ1-4; no reliable D call. CDR3 length: 13 amino acids. V shed 7 bases and J shed 5 bases, with 14 bases lying between them. Germline CDR1 reads SQVTM; CDR2 reads ANQGSEA. The CDR3: CSAAHRRNEKLFF. Written as DNA, the CDR3 is TGCAGCGCAGCACATAGGAGGAATGAAAAACTGTTTTTT.

This rearrangement joins TRBV9 to TRBJ2-5; 12 bases match TRBD2. Germline CDR1 reads SGDLS; CDR2 reads YYNGEE. The CDR3 runs 19 residues. Losses at the gene ends were 1 base for V and 4 bases for J; bases not matched to a gene: 14. In nucleotides, the CDR3 is TGTGCCAGCAGCGTAAGCGGTAGGGGTCTAGCGGGAGGGGGAGAGACCCAGTACTTC. This translates into CASSVSGRGLAGGGETQYF.

This chain links TRBV28 with TRBJ2-5, with TRBD2 identical over 7 bases. This CDR3 spans 16 amino acids. Per germline, CDR1 MDHEN and CDR2 SYDVKM. J lost 5 bases, V lost 5 bases, and 14 bases had no gene match. The DNA for the CDR3 is TGTGCCAGCAGTGAGCGGACTAGATCCCGACCGGAGACCCAGTACTTC. It codes for CASSERTRSRPETQYF.

V is TRBV6-5 and J is TRBJ1-2, with unresolved D. The CDR3 is made up of 14 amino acids. Trimming stripped 0 bases from V and 4 bases from J, with 9 bases between. Germline CDR1 MNHEY, CDR2 SVGAGI. CDR3: CASSYSGRAYGYTF. The CDR3 DNA is TGTGCCAGCAGTTACTCGGGCCGTGCCTATGGCTACACCTTC.

This clonotype was counted a few times. V gene TRBV7-3 combines with J gene TRBJ2-7; a weak D match, TRBD2 (6 bases). Trimming left V 5 bases short and J 7 bases short, with 18 bases between. The germline V gene encodes CDR1 SGHTA and CDR2 FQGTGA. The CDR3 contains 14 residues. The CDR3 coding sequence is TGTGCCAGCAGCCCATTAGGAGGGGTGGGTGAGCAGTACTTC. Its protein product is CASSPLGGVGEQYF.